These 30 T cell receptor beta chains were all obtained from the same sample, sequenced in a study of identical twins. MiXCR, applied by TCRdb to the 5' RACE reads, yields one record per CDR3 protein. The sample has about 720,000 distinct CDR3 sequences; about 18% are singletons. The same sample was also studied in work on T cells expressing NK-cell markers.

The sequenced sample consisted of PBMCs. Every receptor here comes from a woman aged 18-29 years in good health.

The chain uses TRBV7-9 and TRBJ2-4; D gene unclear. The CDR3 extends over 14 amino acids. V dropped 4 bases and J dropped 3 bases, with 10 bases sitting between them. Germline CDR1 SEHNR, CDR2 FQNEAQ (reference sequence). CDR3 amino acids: CASSSPINKNIQYF. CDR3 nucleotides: TGTGCCAGCAGCTCCCCTATTAACAAAAACATTCAGTACTTC.

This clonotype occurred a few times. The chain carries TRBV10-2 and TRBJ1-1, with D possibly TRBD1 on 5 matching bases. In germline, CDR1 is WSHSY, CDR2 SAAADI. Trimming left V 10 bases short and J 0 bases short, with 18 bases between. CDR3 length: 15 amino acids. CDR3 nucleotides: TGCGCCACGGGGCCGGGTTGGGGAATGAACACTGAAGCTTTCTTT. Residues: CATGPGWGMNTEAFF.

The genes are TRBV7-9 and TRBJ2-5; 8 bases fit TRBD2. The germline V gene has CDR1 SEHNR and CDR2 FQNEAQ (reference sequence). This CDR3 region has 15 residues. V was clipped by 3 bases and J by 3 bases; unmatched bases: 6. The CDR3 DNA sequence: TGTGCCAGCAGCTTCGGGGGGGCGCCCGAAGAGACCCAGTACTTC. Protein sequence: CASSFGGAPEETQYF.

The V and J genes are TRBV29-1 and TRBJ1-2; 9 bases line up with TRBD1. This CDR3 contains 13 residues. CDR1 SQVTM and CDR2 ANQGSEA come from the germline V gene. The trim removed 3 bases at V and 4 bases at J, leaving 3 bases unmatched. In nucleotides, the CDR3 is TGCAGCGTTGACCGGGACAGGGTCTATGGCTACACCTTC. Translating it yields CSVDRDRVYGYTF.

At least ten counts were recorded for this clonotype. CDR3 DNA: TGTGCCAGCAGCGTAGGAGATACGCAGTATTTT. It encodes CASSVGDTQYF. The chain employs TRBV9 and TRBJ2-3; D is unclear. Germline-derived CDR1 and CDR2 are SGDLS and YYNGEE. The CDR3 extends over 11 amino acids. V was clipped by 0 bases and J by 5 bases, with 1 base between them.

The CDR3, as DNA: TGTGCCAGCAGCTCACACGGGGCAGATACGCAGTATTTT. This sequence encodes CASSSHGADTQYF. The rearrangement joins TRBV7-9 to TRBJ2-3, with D maybe TRBD2 (5 bases). With 4 bases removed from V and 4 bases from J, the gap between germline ends came to 9 bases. Per germline, CDR1 SEHNR and CDR2 FQNEAQ (reference sequence). This CDR3 has 13 residues.

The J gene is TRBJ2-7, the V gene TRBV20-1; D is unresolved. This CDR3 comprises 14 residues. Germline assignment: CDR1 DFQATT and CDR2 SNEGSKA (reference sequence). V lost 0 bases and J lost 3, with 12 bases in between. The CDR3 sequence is CSARDGRNYYEQYF. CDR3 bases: TGCAGTGCTAGAGACGGACGGAATTACTACGAGCAGTACTTC.

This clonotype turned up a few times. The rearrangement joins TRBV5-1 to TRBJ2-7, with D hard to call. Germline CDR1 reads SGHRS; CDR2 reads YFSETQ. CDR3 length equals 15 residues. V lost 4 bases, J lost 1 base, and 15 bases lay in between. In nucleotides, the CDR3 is TGCGCCAGCAGCCGAGAAGGATCGTCATCCTACGAGCAGTACTTC. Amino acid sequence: CASSREGSSSYEQYF. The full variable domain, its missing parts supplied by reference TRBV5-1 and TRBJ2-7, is KAGVTQTPRYLIKTRGQQVTLSCSPISGHRSVSWYQQTPGQGLQFLFEYFSETQRNKGNFPGRFSGRQFSNSRSEMNVSTLELGDSALYLCASSREGSSSYEQYFGPGTRLTVT.

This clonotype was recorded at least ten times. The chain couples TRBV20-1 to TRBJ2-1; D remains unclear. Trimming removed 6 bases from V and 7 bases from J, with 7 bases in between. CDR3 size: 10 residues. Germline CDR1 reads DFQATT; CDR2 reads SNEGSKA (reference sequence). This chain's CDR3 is CSAAGNEQFF. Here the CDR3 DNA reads TGCAGTGCCGCTGGAAATGAGCAGTTCTTC.

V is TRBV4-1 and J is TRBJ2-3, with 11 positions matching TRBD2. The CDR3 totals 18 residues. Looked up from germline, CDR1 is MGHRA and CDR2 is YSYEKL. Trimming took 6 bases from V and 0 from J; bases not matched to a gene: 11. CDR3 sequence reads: CASRPRVSGGASTDTQYF. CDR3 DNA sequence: TGCGCCAGCAGGCCAAGAGTTAGCGGGGGGGCCAGCACAGATACGCAGTATTTT.

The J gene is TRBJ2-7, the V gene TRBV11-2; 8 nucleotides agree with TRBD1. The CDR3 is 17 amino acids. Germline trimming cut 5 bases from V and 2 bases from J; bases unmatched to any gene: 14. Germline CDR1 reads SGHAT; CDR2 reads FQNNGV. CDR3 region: CASSPIGTGHRAYEQYF. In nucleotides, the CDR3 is TGTGCCAGCAGCCCTATTGGGACAGGACACAGGGCCTACGAGCAGTACTTC. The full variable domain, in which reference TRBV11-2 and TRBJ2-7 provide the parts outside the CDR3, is EAGVAQSPRYKIIEKRQSVAFWCNPISGHATLYWYQQILGQGPKLLIQFQNNGVVDDSQLPKDRFSAERLKGVDSTLKIQPAKLEDSAVYLCASSPIGTGHRAYEQYFGPGTRLTVT.

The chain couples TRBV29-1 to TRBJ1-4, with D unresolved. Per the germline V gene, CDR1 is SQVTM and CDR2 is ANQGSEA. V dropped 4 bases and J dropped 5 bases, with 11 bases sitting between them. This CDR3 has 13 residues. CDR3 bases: TGCAGCGTTGTACGTCCGGAGAATGAAAAACTGTTTTTT. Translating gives CSVVRPENEKLFF.

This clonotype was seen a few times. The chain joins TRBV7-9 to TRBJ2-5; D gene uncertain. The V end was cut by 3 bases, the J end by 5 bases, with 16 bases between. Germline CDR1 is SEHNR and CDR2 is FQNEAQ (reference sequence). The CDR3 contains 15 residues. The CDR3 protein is CASSFPYRPPETQYF. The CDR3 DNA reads TGTGCCAGCAGCTTCCCTTATAGACCACCTGAGACCCAGTACTTC.

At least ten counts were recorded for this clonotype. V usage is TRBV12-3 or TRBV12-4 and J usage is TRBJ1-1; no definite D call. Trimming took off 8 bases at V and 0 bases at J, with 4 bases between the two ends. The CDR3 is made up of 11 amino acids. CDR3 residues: CASRVNTEAFF. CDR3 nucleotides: TGTGCCAGCCGGGTGAACACTGAAGCTTTCTTT.

The CDR3 sequence is CASGNAGTPPLHF. The CDR3 region has the DNA TGTGCCAGCGGGAACGCAGGGACGCCACCCCTCCACTTT. This sequence joins TRBV12-3 or TRBV12-4 and TRBJ1-6; D is perhaps TRBD1 (5 bases). The V end lost 8 bases, the J end lost 11 bases, and 16 bases lay between the germline ends. This CDR3 has 13 residues.

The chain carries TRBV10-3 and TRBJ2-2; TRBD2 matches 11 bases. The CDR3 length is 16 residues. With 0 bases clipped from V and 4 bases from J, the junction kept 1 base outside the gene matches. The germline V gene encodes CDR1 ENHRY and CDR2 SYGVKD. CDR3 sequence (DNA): TGTGCCATCAGTGAGTCACTAGCGGGAGTCACCGGGGAGCTGTTTTTT. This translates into CAISESLAGVTGELFF.

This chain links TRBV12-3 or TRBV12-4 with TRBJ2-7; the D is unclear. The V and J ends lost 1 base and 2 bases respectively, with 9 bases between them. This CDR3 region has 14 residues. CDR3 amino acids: CASSLVGIAYEQYF. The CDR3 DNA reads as TGTGCCAGCAGTTTAGTAGGAATTGCCTACGAGCAGTACTTC.

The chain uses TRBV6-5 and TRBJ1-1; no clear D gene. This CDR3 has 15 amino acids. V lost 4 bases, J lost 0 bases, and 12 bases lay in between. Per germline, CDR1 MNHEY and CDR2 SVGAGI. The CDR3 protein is CASSLFGEMNTEAFF. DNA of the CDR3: TGTGCCAGCAGTTTATTTGGGGAAATGAACACTGAAGCTTTCTTT.

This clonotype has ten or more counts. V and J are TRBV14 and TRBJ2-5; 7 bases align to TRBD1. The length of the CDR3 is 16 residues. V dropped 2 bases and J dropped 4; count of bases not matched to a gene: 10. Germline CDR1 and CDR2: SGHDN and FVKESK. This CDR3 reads CASSQYRQGRGETQYF. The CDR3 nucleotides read TGTGCCAGCAGCCAATACCGACAGGGTCGGGGAGAGACCCAGTACTTC.

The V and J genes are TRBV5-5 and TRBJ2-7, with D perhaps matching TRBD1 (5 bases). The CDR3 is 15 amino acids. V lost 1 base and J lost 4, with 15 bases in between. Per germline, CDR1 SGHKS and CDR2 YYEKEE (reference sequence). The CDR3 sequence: CASSLTREIGYEQYF. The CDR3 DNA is TGTGCCAGCAGCTTGACCAGGGAAATAGGTTACGAGCAGTACTTC.

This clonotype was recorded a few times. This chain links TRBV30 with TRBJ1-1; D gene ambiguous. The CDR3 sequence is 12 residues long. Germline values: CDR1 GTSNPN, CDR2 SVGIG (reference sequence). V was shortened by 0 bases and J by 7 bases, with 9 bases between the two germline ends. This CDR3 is CAWSVQYNEAFF. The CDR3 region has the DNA TGTGCCTGGAGTGTGCAGTACAATGAAGCTTTCTTT. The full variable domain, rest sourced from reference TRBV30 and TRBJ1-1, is SQTIHQWPATLVQPVGSPLSLECTVEGTSNPNLYWYRQAAGRGLQLLFYSVGIGQISSEVPQNLSASRPQDRQFILSSKKLLLSDSGFYLCAWSVQYNEAFFGQGTRLTVV.

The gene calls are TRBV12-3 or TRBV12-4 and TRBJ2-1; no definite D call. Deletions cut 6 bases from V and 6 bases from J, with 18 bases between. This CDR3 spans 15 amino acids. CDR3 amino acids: CASSSRSGYGNEQFF. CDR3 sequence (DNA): TGTGCCAGCAGCTCCCGTAGTGGGTACGGCAATGAGCAGTTCTTC.

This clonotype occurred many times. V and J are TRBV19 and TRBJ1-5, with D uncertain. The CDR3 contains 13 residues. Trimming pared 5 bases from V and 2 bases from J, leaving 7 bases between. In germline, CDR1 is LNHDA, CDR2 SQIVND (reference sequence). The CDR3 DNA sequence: TGTGCCAGTAGTTCGTCAGGCAATCAGCCCCAGCATTTT. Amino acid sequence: CASSSSGNQPQHF.

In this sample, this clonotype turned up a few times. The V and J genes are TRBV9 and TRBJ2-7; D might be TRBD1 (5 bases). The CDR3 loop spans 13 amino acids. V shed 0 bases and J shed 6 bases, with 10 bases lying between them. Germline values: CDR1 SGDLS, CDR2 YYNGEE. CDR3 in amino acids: CASSVEAQGEQYF. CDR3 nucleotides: TGTGCCAGCAGCGTAGAGGCCCAGGGCGAGCAGTACTTC.

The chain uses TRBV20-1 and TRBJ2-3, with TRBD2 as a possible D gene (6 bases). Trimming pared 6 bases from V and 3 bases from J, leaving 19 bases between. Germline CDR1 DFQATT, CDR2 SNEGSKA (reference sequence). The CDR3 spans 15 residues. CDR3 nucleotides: TGCAGTGCCCTGGCCGCGACTAGAGTTACAGATACGCAGTATTTT. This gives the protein CSALAATRVTDTQYF.

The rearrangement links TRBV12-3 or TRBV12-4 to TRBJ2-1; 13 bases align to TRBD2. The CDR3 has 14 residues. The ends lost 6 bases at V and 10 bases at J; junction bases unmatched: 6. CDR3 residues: CASRPTSGGREQFF. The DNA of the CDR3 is TGTGCCAGCAGGCCGACTAGCGGGGGGCGCGAGCAGTTCTTC.

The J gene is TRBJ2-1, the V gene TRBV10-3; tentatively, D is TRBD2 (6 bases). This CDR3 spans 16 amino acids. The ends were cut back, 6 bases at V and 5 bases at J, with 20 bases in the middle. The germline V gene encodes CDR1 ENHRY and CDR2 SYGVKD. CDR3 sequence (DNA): TGTGCCATCAGCTATCTAGCGTCGACGACGCACAATGAGCAGTTCTTC. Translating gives CAISYLASTTHNEQFF.

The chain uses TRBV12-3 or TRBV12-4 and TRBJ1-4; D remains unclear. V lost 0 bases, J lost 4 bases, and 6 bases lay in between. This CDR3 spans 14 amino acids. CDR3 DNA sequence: TGTGCCAGCAGTTTAGCGAAGGTTAATGAAAAACTGTTTTTT. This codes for CASSLAKVNEKLFF.

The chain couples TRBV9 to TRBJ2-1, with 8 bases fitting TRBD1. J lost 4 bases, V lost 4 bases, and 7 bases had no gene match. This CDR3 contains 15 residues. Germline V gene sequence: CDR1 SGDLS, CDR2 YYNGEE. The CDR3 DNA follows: TGTGCCAGCAGCAAAGGACAGGGCCTTTACAATGAGCAGTTCTTC. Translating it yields CASSKGQGLYNEQFF.

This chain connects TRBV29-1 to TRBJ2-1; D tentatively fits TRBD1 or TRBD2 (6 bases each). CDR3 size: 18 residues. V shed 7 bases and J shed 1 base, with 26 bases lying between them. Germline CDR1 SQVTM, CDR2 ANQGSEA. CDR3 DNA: TGCAGCGACTGGACAGTTGAGACTAGGATCCATTCCTACAATGAGCAGTTCTTC. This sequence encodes CSDWTVETRIHSYNEQFF.